This T cell receptor beta chain was captured by sequencing in a study of regulatory T cells in long-lasting Graves disease. Noted time point: persistent/refractory GD, antithyroid drugs over 5 years with positive TRAb. The TCR library was prepared using RNA isolated from PBMCs. Building of the TCR beta libraries involved iRepertoire HTBI primers and Arm-PCR of CDR3 regions. Each CDR3 protein is one row after TCRdb ran MiXCR on the multiplex PCR reads. The table lists under 450,000 distinct CDR3 sequences, 23% of them singletons. CDR1 and CDR2 (germline): DFQATT, SNEGSKA (reference sequence). This CDR3 region has 13 residues. The V and J ends lost 3 bases and 3 bases respectively, with 11 bases between them.

V gene TRBV20-1 combines with J gene TRBJ2-5; TRBD1 might be the D (5 bases). The clonotype originates from a female donor with Graves disease. Sequences were derived from peripheral blood mononuclear cells (PBMCs), sampled when the disease was refractory, from a patient treated with antithyroid drugs. CDR3 region: CSARQGFEETQYF. The DNA of the CDR3 is TGCAGTGCTAGGCAGGGATTTGAAGAGACCCAGTACTTC.